The 22 T cell receptor beta chains in this list originate from one sample, sequenced in a study of T cell clones after liver transplantation. The assay was immunoSEQ multiplex PCR, and TCRdb's table has in-frame clones only and misses some. The data show roughly 80,000 clones, about 82% seen once. The starting material was CD4+ T cells from blood, obtained 46 months after liver transplant. The receptors were sampled from a human patient who received a liver transplant. Certain T cells may be donor cells from the graft.

This chain uses TRBV7-9 with TRBJ2-7; D tentatively fits TRBD1 or TRBD2 (5 bases each). The CDR3 runs to 16 residues. CDR1 SEHNR and CDR2 FQNEAQ come from the germline V gene (reference sequence). V was clipped by 0 bases and J by 0 bases, with 12 bases between them. The DNA of the CDR3 is TGTGCCAGCAGCTTAGCGGGGGTAGCGAGCTCCTACGAGCAGTACTTC. Residues: CASSLAGVASSYEQYF.

This rearrangement joins TRBV28 to TRBJ2-5; tentatively, D is TRBD1 or TRBD2 (5 bases each). The ends were cut back, 4 bases at V and 7 bases at J, with 19 bases in the middle. Germline loops: CDR1 MDHEN, CDR2 SYDVKM. The CDR3 consists of 15 residues. CDR3 protein: CASSSGRTSTWTQYF. The DNA of the CDR3 is TGTGCCAGCAGTTCGGGACGGACTTCCACCTGGACCCAGTACTTC. The entire variable domain, with the rest obtained from reference TRBV28 and TRBJ2-5, is as follows: DVKVTQSSRYLVKRTGEKVFLECVQDMDHENMFWYRQDPGLGLRLIYFSYDVKMKEKGDIPEGYSVSREKKERFSLILESASTNQTSMYLCASSSGRTSTWTQYFGPGTRLLVL.

V is TRBV6-5 and J is TRBJ2-7; 10 positions agree with TRBD1. V lost 7 bases and J lost 7; bases outside the gene matches: 13. The CDR3 is made up of 15 amino acids. Germline loops: CDR1 MNHEY, CDR2 SVGAGI. The CDR3 sequence is CASKTTGTGEGEQYF. The CDR3 DNA sequence: TGTGCCAGCAAGACAACCGGGACAGGGGAGGGAGAGCAGTACTTC.

V gene TRBV28 combines with J gene TRBJ1-5; tentative D call: TRBD1 (5 bases). The germline V gene has CDR1 MDHEN and CDR2 SYDVKM. Trimming pared 11 bases from V and 3 bases from J, leaving 11 bases between. The CDR3 is 12 residues long. The CDR3 bases are TGTGCCTCGTGGACACTCAATCAGCCCCAGCATTTT. It is translated as CASWTLNQPQHF. The variable domain in full, completed from reference TRBV28 and TRBJ1-5, reads DVKVTQSSRYLVKRTGEKVFLECVQDMDHENMFWYRQDPGLGLRLIYFSYDVKMKEKGDIPEGYSVSREKKERFSLILESASTNQTSMYLCASWTLNQPQHFGDGTRLSIL.

This clone has a handful of counts. This chain links TRBV2 with TRBJ1-5; D not resolved. The V gene lost 10 bases and the J gene lost 0 bases, with 10 bases spanning the gap. CDR3 length: 13 residues. CDR1 and CDR2 from the germline V gene are SNHLY and FYNNEI. CDR3 nucleotide sequence: TGTGCCACCCGGCGAGATAGCAATCAGCCCCAGCATTTT. It encodes CATRRDSNQPQHF.

The chain is built from TRBV29-1 and TRBJ2-2; D unclear. The CDR3 covers 14 residues. Trimming removed 6 bases at V and 0 bases at J, with 11 bases between. The V gene's germline CDR1 is SQVTM and CDR2 ANQGSEA. As DNA, the CDR3 is TGCAGCGTCCCGGCCGCCCCGAACACCGGGGAGCTGTTTTTT. It encodes CSVPAAPNTGELFF.

In its sample, this clone was seen once. The chain links TRBV5-1 to TRBJ2-1, with 9 bases fitting TRBD2. CDR1 and CDR2 from the germline V gene are SGHRS and YFSETQ. V was pared by 3 bases and J by 6 bases, with 13 bases of the junction left unmatched. This CDR3 contains 17 residues. Here the CDR3 reads CASSSGLGTSSVNEQFF. Here the CDR3 DNA reads TGCGCCAGCAGCTCAGGCTTGGGGACTAGCAGCGTCAATGAGCAGTTCTTC. Together with reference TRBV5-1 and TRBJ2-1, the CDR3 gives the full variable domain: KAGVTQTPRYLIKTRGQQVTLSCSPISGHRSVSWYQQTPGQGLQFLFEYFSETQRNKGNFPGRFSGRQFSNSRSEMNVSTLELGDSALYLCASSSGLGTSSVNEQFFGPGTRLTVL.

The chain is built from TRBV14 and TRBJ2-2, with D perhaps matching TRBD2 (5 bases). The CDR3 consists of 17 residues. Trimming pared 4 bases from V and 4 bases from J, leaving 19 bases between. The germline V gene encodes CDR1 SGHDN and CDR2 FVKESK. CDR3 DNA: TGTGCCAGCAGCCTTACCCTGCCCCTAGCTGGCACCGGGGAGCTGTTTTTT. Protein: CASSLTLPLAGTGELFF. The full variable domain, in which reference TRBV14 and TRBJ2-2 provide the parts outside the CDR3, is EAGVTQFPSHSVIEKGQTVTLRCDPISGHDNLYWYRRVMGKEIKFLLHFVKESKQDESGMPNNRFLAERTGGTYSTLKVQPAELEDSGVYFCASSLTLPLAGTGELFFGEGSRLTVL.

V and J are TRBV7-2 and TRBJ2-1; no clear D. The CDR3 totals 15 residues. With 1 base removed from V and 6 bases from J, the gap between germline ends came to 13 bases. In germline, CDR1 is SGHTA, CDR2 FQGNSA. The CDR3 spells CASSLDPRTRNEQFF. The DNA for the CDR3 is TGTGCCAGCAGCTTAGATCCCCGAACTCGCAATGAGCAGTTCTTC.

This clone was observed once. This chain connects TRBV28 to TRBJ1-2, with 7 bases aligning to TRBD1. The CDR3 runs 14 residues. CDR1 and CDR2 (germline): MDHEN, SYDVKM. The junction had 7 bases not matched to a gene; V was cut back by 5 bases and J by 4 bases. CDR3: CASSPGTASYGYTF. The CDR3 bases are TGTGCCAGCAGTCCCGGGACAGCTAGCTATGGCTACACCTTC.

The gene calls are TRBV7-2 and TRBJ1-4; 8 bases are shared with TRBD1. V dropped 2 bases and J dropped 8; count of bases not matched to a gene: 10. CDR3 length: 16 amino acids. Germline CDR1 SGHTA, CDR2 FQGNSA. The CDR3 DNA is TGTGCCAGCAGCTTACCACTCCAGGGGGCAAGGGAAAAACTGTTTTTT. Its protein is CASSLPLQGAREKLFF. The variable domain in full, with the rest retrieved from reference TRBV7-2 and TRBJ1-4, is GAGVSQSPSNKVTEKGKDVELRCDPISGHTALYWYRQSLGQGLEFLIYFQGNSAPDKSGLPSDRFSAERTGGSVSTLTIQRTQQEDSAVYLCASSLPLQGAREKLFFGSGTQLSVL.

The chain employs TRBV18 and TRBJ2-7; 7 bases line up with TRBD2. Germline values: CDR1 KGHSH, CDR2 LQKENI. V was pared by 1 base and J by 2 bases, with 2 bases of the junction left unmatched. The CDR3 totals 14 residues. The CDR3 DNA follows: TGTGCCAGCTCACCACGCGGGACTACCTACGAGCAGTACTTC. It specifies CASSPRGTTYEQYF.

The chain is built from TRBV5-1 and TRBJ2-2, with 8 positions matching TRBD2. The CDR3 is made up of 16 amino acids. Per the germline V gene, CDR1 is SGHRS and CDR2 is YFSETQ. Germline trimming cut 0 bases from V and 4 bases from J; bases unmatched to any gene: 5. CDR3 in amino acids: CASSLVTGGRTGELFF. In nucleotides, the CDR3 is TGCGCCAGCAGCTTGGTCACGGGAGGGCGCACCGGGGAGCTGTTTTTT. Using reference TRBV5-1 and TRBJ2-2 for the parts outside the CDR3, the full variable domain is KAGVTQTPRYLIKTRGQQVTLSCSPISGHRSVSWYQQTPGQGLQFLFEYFSETQRNKGNFPGRFSGRQFSNSRSEMNVSTLELGDSALYLCASSLVTGGRTGELFFGEGSRLTVL.

This clone was observed a single time. J is TRBJ1-2 and V is TRBV6-6; D perhaps matches TRBD1 (6 bases). The CDR3 has 14 amino acids. CDR1 is MNHNY, CDR2 SVGAGI, per germline (reference sequence). V was cut by 6 bases and J by 7 bases, with 18 bases left in between. Written as DNA, the CDR3 is TGTGCCAGCAGAGAAACCGGGGCAGGGGTTGGCTACACCTTC. Amino acid sequence: CASRETGAGVGYTF.

The chain combines TRBV15 with TRBJ2-1; D not resolved. The V and J ends lost 0 bases and 0 bases respectively, with 12 bases between them. In germline, CDR1 is LNHNV, CDR2 YYDKDF (reference sequence). CDR3 length equals 17 residues. The CDR3 sequence is CATSRDIGRLSYNEQFF. The CDR3, as DNA: TGTGCCACCAGCAGAGATATCGGCCGCCTCTCCTACAATGAGCAGTTCTTC.

The chain uses TRBV5-4 and TRBJ2-2; the match to TRBD2 covers 8 bases. Germline V gene lookup returns CDR1 SGHNT and CDR2 YYREEE (reference sequence). Trimming cost V 4 bases and J 5 bases; bases outside gene matches: 7. The CDR3 is made up of 15 amino acids. CDR3 in DNA: TGTGCCAGCAGCCCGGCCTCTAGCGGGACCGGGGAGCTGTTTTTT. It translates to CASSPASSGTGELFF.

This clone came up once. The rearrangement joins TRBV7-2 to TRBJ1-2, with TRBD1 matching over 7 bases. There are 15 residues in the CDR3. Germline loops: CDR1 SGHTA, CDR2 FQGNSA. V was clipped by 1 base and J by 6 bases; unmatched bases: 8. CDR3 loop: CASSLGRQGIDGYTF. CDR3 nucleotides: TGTGCCAGCAGCTTAGGGAGACAGGGCATCGATGGCTACACCTTC.

The chain joins TRBV2 to TRBJ1-1, with 8 bases aligning to TRBD1. The ends lost 7 bases at V and 5 bases at J; junction bases unmatched: 6. Germline V gene lookup returns CDR1 SNHLY and CDR2 FYNNEI. This CDR3 contains 13 residues. The CDR3 DNA reads TGTGCCAGCACTCTACAGGGGGGGACTGAAGCTTTCTTT. Its protein is CASTLQGGTEAFF.

The CDR3 coding sequence is TGTGCCAGCAGGGAAAACAGGGGGCCGACTGAAGCTTTCTTT. Residues: CASRENRGPTEAFF. The genes are TRBV6-1 and TRBJ1-1; 9 bases agree with TRBD1. CDR1 MNHNS and CDR2 SASEGT come from the germline V gene. The CDR3 loop spans 14 amino acids. V shed 6 bases, J shed 5 bases, and the junction held 7 bases outside the gene matches.

This clone was recorded a few times. The genes are TRBV7-3 and TRBJ1-1; 8 nucleotides align to TRBD1. Trimming cost V 2 bases and J 5 bases; bases outside gene matches: 7. Germline V gene sequence: CDR1 SGHTA, CDR2 FQGTGA. The CDR3 contains 15 residues. DNA for the CDR3: TGTGCCAGCAGCTTATCCCACAGGGGGAGGACTGAAGCTTTCTTT. Its protein is CASSLSHRGRTEAFF.

In DNA form, the CDR3 reads TGTGCCAGCAGTGGACGCCAGGACAGGGCCTACGAGCAGTACTTC. It specifies CASSGRQDRAYEQYF. V and J are TRBV5-6 and TRBJ2-7; 8 bases are a match to TRBD1. The V segment lost 5 bases and the J segment 2 bases; nucleotides outside the gene matches: 9. In germline, CDR1 is SGHDT, CDR2 YYEEEE. The CDR3 has 15 residues.

This clone has a handful of counts. The chain carries TRBV19 and TRBJ1-2; no reliable D call. Germline-derived CDR1 and CDR2 are LNHDA and SQIVND (reference sequence). V lost 7 bases and J lost 5, with 17 bases in between. CDR3 length: 14 amino acids. The CDR3 DNA reads TGTGCCAGTACCCCCTATGGGCCGGGTTATGGCTACACCTTC. Translated: CASTPYGPGYGYTF.